This TCR beta chain was found in a study of blood T cell repertoires in COVID-19. About the study: Donors in the United States, Italy and Spain gave samples during acute or convalescent COVID-19. PBMCs, B-cell-depleted T cells, or T cells were the source of the cDNA or gDNA that made up the material.

The CDR3 is made up of 18 amino acids. V was clipped by 3 bases and J by 10 bases, with 32 bases between them. Germline CDR1 and CDR2: SGDLS and YYNGEE. In the authors' workflow: Nucleated cell counts were estimated from reference gene primer amplification. Data came from immunoSEQ multiplex PCR; TCRdb stores just in-frame clones and leaves some out. V, J and clone size are taken as reported in that table, and D and trimming were inferred from the DNA itself. The repertoire holds over 45,000 clones, with over 80% as singletons. Sequencing input: peripheral blood. The clonotype comes from a human donor in a cohort sampled during active COVID-19. The chain recombines TRBV9 with TRBJ2-7, with D maybe TRBD2 (6 bases). This CDR3 is CASSAGLDGVLTLREQYF. Written as DNA, the CDR3 is TGTGCCAGCAGCGCGGGACTCGACGGGGTCCTCACCCTACGAGAACAGTACTTC.